A single sample is the source of the 32 T cell receptor beta chains below, sequenced in a study of T cell responses to AZD1222 COVID-19 vaccine. Data came from immunoSEQ multiplex PCR; TCRdb stores just in-frame clones and leaves some out. The table includes roughly 100,000 clones, 86% detected once. This sample comprised peripheral blood, obtained 28 days after the second dose of the MenACWY control vaccine. The receptors were gathered from an adult who received the MenACWY meningococcal vaccine as a control.

This chain joins TRBV19 and TRBJ1-5; 10 bases align to TRBD1. The CDR3 loop spans 14 amino acids. The junction had 5 bases not matched to a gene; V was cut back by 6 bases and J by 6 bases. The germline V gene encodes CDR1 LNHDA and CDR2 SQIVND (reference sequence). The CDR3 is CASRPDRGRQPQHF. The CDR3 coding sequence is TGTGCCAGTAGGCCTGACAGGGGGCGTCAGCCCCAGCATTTT.

The V call is TRBV4-1, the J call TRBJ1-5, with D maybe TRBD1 (5 bases). This CDR3 comprises 16 residues. V gave up 0 bases and J gave up 7 bases, with 16 bases separating them. Germline CDR1 is MGHRA and CDR2 is YSYEKL. CDR3 sequence (DNA): TGCGCCAGCAGCCAAGATACGGGCGGGCAGGGCCAGCCCCAGCATTTT. It is translated as CASSQDTGGQGQPQHF.

The chain joins TRBV19 to TRBJ1-6; TRBD1 aligns across 8 bases. The CDR3 runs 15 residues. CDR1 LNHDA and CDR2 SQIVND come from the germline V gene (reference sequence). Losses at the gene ends were 2 bases for V and 7 bases for J; bases not matched to a gene: 4. The CDR3 DNA is TGTGCCAGTAGTATAATATCAGGGGGCAATTCACCCCTCCACTTT. It encodes CASSIISGGNSPLHF.

The genes are TRBV7-9 and TRBJ2-7; TRBD1 matches 9 bases. CDR1 and CDR2 (germline): SEHNR, FQNEAQ (reference sequence). This CDR3 spans 14 amino acids. V was pared by 4 bases and J by 3 bases, with 4 bases of the junction left unmatched. DNA of the CDR3: TGTGCCAGCAGCTCTGGACAGGGGATCTACGAGCAGTACTTC. Its protein product is CASSSGQGIYEQYF. The entire variable domain, with the rest obtained from reference TRBV7-9 and TRBJ2-7, is as follows: DTGVSQNPRHKITKRGQNVTFRCDPISEHNRLYWYRQTLGQGPEFLTYFQNEAQLEKSRLLSDRFSAERPKGSFSTLEIQRTEQGDSAMYLCASSSGQGIYEQYFGPGTRLTVT.

The CDR3 protein is CSASAGAINYGYTF. The CDR3, as DNA: TGCAGTGCGAGTGCAGGGGCTATCAACTATGGCTACACCTTC. The chain joins TRBV20-1 to TRBJ1-2; D might be TRBD1 (6 bases). The V end was cut by 6 bases, the J end by 2 bases, with 16 bases between. The germline V gene has CDR1 DFQATT and CDR2 SNEGSKA (reference sequence). The length of the CDR3 is 14 residues.

V and J are TRBV27 and TRBJ1-6, with 7 bases fitting TRBD1. Germline V gives CDR1 MNHEY, CDR2 SMNVEV (reference sequence). There are 14 residues in the CDR3. The junction had 6 bases not matched to a gene; V was cut back by 5 bases and J by 8 bases. Here the CDR3 reads CASSLGDSHSPLHF. CDR3 coding DNA: TGTGCCAGCAGTCTAGGGGACAGTCATTCACCCCTCCACTTT.

The chain is built from TRBV11-3 and TRBJ1-3; the match to TRBD1 covers 11 bases. J gave up 4 bases and V 1 base, and 6 bases lay outside the gene matches. This CDR3 region has 17 residues. Germline V gene lookup returns CDR1 SGHNT and CDR2 YENEEA. CDR3 in amino acids: CASSLGGQGAVGNTIYF. The CDR3 region has the DNA TGTGCCAGCAGCTTAGGAGGACAGGGGGCTGTCGGAAACACCATATATTTT.

The genes are TRBV5-1 and TRBJ2-7; 7 positions agree with TRBD2. The J segment lost 5 bases and the V segment lost 0 bases, leaving 8 bases of the junction unmatched. From germline, CDR1 is SGHRS and CDR2 YFSETQ. This CDR3 has 15 residues. CDR3 amino acids: CASSLAGGFYHEQYF. The CDR3 DNA is TGCGCCAGCAGCTTGGCCGGGGGGTTCTACCACGAGCAGTACTTC.

The gene calls are TRBV18 and TRBJ2-7; TRBD1 aligns across 9 bases. Looked up from germline, CDR1 is KGHSH and CDR2 is LQKENI. Germline trimming cut 8 bases from V and 6 bases from J; bases unmatched to any gene: 8. The CDR3 is 13 residues long. CDR3 coding DNA: TGTGCCAGCCAAGGGGACAGGGCTGCCGAGCAGTACTTC. Translated: CASQGDRAAEQYF.

This clone has a single count. The gene calls are TRBV11-2 and TRBJ1-2; D not resolved. V gave up 7 bases and J gave up 3 bases, with 15 bases separating them. The CDR3 totals 14 residues. Per germline, CDR1 SGHAT and CDR2 FQNNGV. Written as DNA, the CDR3 is TGTGCCAGCACCAAGGACGGGAGGTACTATGGCTACACCTTC. This encodes CASTKDGRYYGYTF.

The chain joins TRBV6-5 to TRBJ2-1; D might be TRBD2 (5 bases). CDR1 is MNHEY and CDR2 is SVGAGI in the germline V gene. CDR3 length: 12 residues. V was shortened by 6 bases and J by 7 bases, with 10 bases between the two germline ends. The CDR3 protein is CASSHPGNEQFF. The CDR3 DNA follows: TGTGCCAGCAGCCACCCGGGGAATGAGCAGTTCTTC.

The genes are TRBV6-2 or TRBV6-3 and TRBJ1-6, with D unclear. The CDR3 has 16 amino acids. In germline, CDR1 is MNHEY, CDR2 SVGEGT. V was trimmed by 6 bases and J by 3 bases, leaving 15 bases between them. CDR3 in DNA: TGTGCCAGCAGCCGAACGTCTGGGTACTATAATTCACCCCTCCACTTT. As protein: CASSRTSGYYNSPLHF.

The J gene is TRBJ1-1, the V gene TRBV18; possibly TRBD1 for D (6 bases). Germline CDR1 KGHSH, CDR2 LQKENI. V was pared by 0 bases and J by 4 bases, with 15 bases between. This CDR3 has 16 residues. The CDR3 nucleotides read TGTGCCAGCTCACCACCGCGGGCAGGGGTGGGCACTGAAGCTTTCTTT. Translating gives CASSPPRAGVGTEAFF.

The chain uses TRBV19 and TRBJ2-6; D ambiguous. Trimming pared 2 bases from V and 0 bases from J, leaving 8 bases between. The germline V gene has CDR1 LNHDA and CDR2 SQIVND (reference sequence). The CDR3 totals 16 residues. The CDR3: CASSIMGLSGANVLTF. In DNA form, the CDR3 reads TGTGCCAGTAGTATAATGGGTCTCTCTGGGGCCAACGTCCTGACTTTC.

This clone was detected a few times. The chain employs TRBV7-2 and TRBJ1-6; D remains unclear. This CDR3 comprises 16 residues. Trimming cost V 2 bases and J 5 bases, with 13 bases left between them. Germline lookup yields CDR1 SGHTA and CDR2 FQGNSA. CDR3 protein: CASSLLPPGDNSPLHF. The CDR3 DNA reads as TGTGCCAGCAGCTTATTACCACCGGGCGATAATTCACCCCTCCACTTT.

V is TRBV18 and J is TRBJ1-3; no clear D gene. The CDR3 spans 16 residues. V was shortened by 0 bases and J by 0 bases, with 9 bases between the two germline ends. Germline V gives CDR1 KGHSH, CDR2 LQKENI. In DNA, the CDR3 is TGTGCCAGCTCACCACCTGCGGGAGGCTCTGGAAACACCATATATTTT. Amino acid sequence: CASSPPAGGSGNTIYF.

This clone has just a few counts. The chain couples TRBV2 to TRBJ2-3, with a tentative D call TRBD1 (6 bases). Trimming took off 6 bases at V and 3 bases at J, with 10 bases between the two ends. The CDR3 totals 13 residues. In germline, CDR1 is SNHLY, CDR2 FYNNEI. The CDR3 nucleotides read TGTGCCAGCAGCACTCAGGGGACAGATACGCAGTATTTT. It translates to CASSTQGTDTQYF.

The chain carries TRBV19 and TRBJ2-3; D gene uncertain. This CDR3 is 16 amino acids long. Trimming pared 1 base from V and 3 bases from J, leaving 14 bases between. The germline gives CDR1 LNHDA, CDR2 SQIVND (reference sequence). Written as DNA, the CDR3 is TGTGCCAGTAGTATAGCATCCCCGCCCGGGACAGATACGCAGTATTTT. This encodes CASSIASPPGTDTQYF.

This chain joins TRBV3-1 (or the pseudogene TRBV3-2) and TRBJ1-6; D gene unclear. V was cut by 5 bases and J by 10 bases, with 21 bases left in between. The CDR3 runs 16 residues. Germline V gene lookup returns CDR1 LGHDT and CDR2 YNNKEL (reference sequence). CDR3 sequence reads: CASSASIGVVGSPLHF. In DNA, the CDR3 is TGTGCCAGCAGCGCAAGTATCGGGGTCGTAGGGTCACCCCTCCACTTT.

This clone was detected once. The junction and the germline gene differ at one end; a read error may be behind it. The chain links TRBV24-1 to TRBJ1-1; 8 positions agree with TRBD1. Germline values: CDR1 KGHDR, CDR2 SFDVKD. The CDR3 runs 12 residues. CDR3: CATSDPGQGPIF. The CDR3 coding sequence is TGTGCCACCAGTGACCCTGGACAGGGCCCTATTTTT.

This sequence joins TRBV7-9 and TRBJ1-3; D call uncertain. The CDR3 sequence is 15 residues long. Germline CDR1 and CDR2: SEHNR and FQNEAQ (reference sequence). Trimming stripped 0 bases from V and 1 base from J, with 7 bases between. The CDR3 loop reads CASSLASLSGNTIYF. Here the CDR3 DNA reads TGTGCCAGCAGCTTAGCGTCCCTTTCTGGAAACACCATATATTTT.

The table lists this clone with a count of one. This sample includes further DNA sequences coding for the same CDR3. The chain combines TRBV5-1 with TRBJ1-1; TRBD1 might be the D (6 bases). Germline V lookup: CDR1 SGHRS, CDR2 YFSETQ. This CDR3 spans 14 amino acids. The V end was cut by 2 bases, the J end by 1 base, with 9 bases between. The CDR3 coding sequence is TGCGCCAGCAGCTTCAGGGGCGGGAACACTGAAGCTTTCTTT. Amino acids: CASSFRGGNTEAFF.

The chain recombines TRBV7-9 with TRBJ2-2; no clear D. CDR1 and CDR2 (germline): SEHNR, FQNEAQ (reference sequence). CDR3 length equals 15 residues. V was pared by 8 bases and J by 1 base, with 14 bases between. In nucleotides, the CDR3 is TGTGCCAGCCGACGCCCATATTTGAACACCGGGGAGCTGTTTTTT. This encodes CASRRPYLNTGELFF. Full variable domain (outside the CDR3, taken from reference TRBV7-9 and TRBJ2-2): DTGVSQNPRHKITKRGQNVTFRCDPISEHNRLYWYRQTLGQGPEFLTYFQNEAQLEKSRLLSDRFSAERPKGSFSTLEIQRTEQGDSAMYLCASRRPYLNTGELFFGEGSRLTVL.

V gene TRBV4-3 combines with J gene TRBJ2-3; 8 nucleotides agree with TRBD1. The germline gives CDR1 LGHNA, CDR2 YSLEER. The CDR3 sequence is 18 residues long. V trimming: 0 bases; J trimming: 3 bases; junction bases outside the gene matches: 11. CDR3 coding DNA: TGCGCCAGCAGCCAAGATTTGGGGTCCAGGGGGCGGACAGATACGCAGTATTTT. Translation: CASSQDLGSRGRTDTQYF.

This clone was observed once. J is TRBJ2-2 and V is TRBV11-2; D may match TRBD1 or TRBD2 (5 bases each). This CDR3 region has 17 residues. The V end was cut by 0 bases, the J end by 4 bases, with 15 bases between. Per germline, CDR1 SGHAT and CDR2 FQNNGV. As DNA, the CDR3 is TGTGCCAGCAGCTTAGATACGAGGGGCCAGGGCACCGGGGAGCTGTTTTTT. It is translated as CASSLDTRGQGTGELFF.

The chain employs TRBV21-1 and TRBJ1-1; the table's D call TRBD1 went unverified against the DNA. TRBV21-1 is assigned pseudogene status. The CDR3 has 13 amino acids. CDR3 in amino acids: CASSKGQGTEAFF. In DNA, the CDR3 is TGTGCCAGCAGCAAGGGACAGGGGACTGAAGCTTTCTTT.

The V call is TRBV12-2, the J call TRBJ2-3; no check of the table's D call, TRBD2, against the DNA was made. TRBV12-2 is classified as a pseudogene. The length of the CDR3 is 18 residues. The CDR3 region is CASRFTGGRGWHTDTQYF. Here the CDR3 DNA reads TGTGCAAGTCGCTTCACGGGGGGTAGAGGCTGGCACACAGATACGCAGTATTTT.

The V gene is TRBV6-2 or TRBV6-3, the J gene TRBJ2-3; 9 positions match TRBD1. This CDR3 comprises 16 residues. The germline V gene has CDR1 MNHEY and CDR2 SVGEGT. V lost 3 bases, J lost 5 bases, and 9 bases stayed unmatched. The chain's CDR3 is CASSYVLGQGGDTQYF. CDR3 DNA sequence: TGTGCCAGCAGTTATGTCCTGGGACAGGGTGGAGATACGCAGTATTTT.

The chain uses TRBV6-1 and TRBJ2-7, with D possibly TRBD2 on 6 matching bases. This CDR3 has 16 residues. Trimming stripped 3 bases from V and 2 bases from J, with 17 bases between. Germline assignment: CDR1 MNHNS and CDR2 SASEGT. Here the CDR3 reads CASSDLGGDRPYEQYF. For the CDR3, the DNA is TGTGCCAGCAGTGACCTGGGGGGAGATAGGCCCTACGAGCAGTACTTC.

This chain joins TRBV5-1 and TRBJ2-7; D unresolved. This CDR3 comprises 14 residues. V was clipped by 0 bases and J by 0 bases, with 7 bases between them. The germline gives CDR1 SGHRS, CDR2 YFSETQ. CDR3 amino acids: CASSLDGRSYEQYF. CDR3 DNA sequence: TGCGCCAGCAGCTTGGACGGGCGCTCCTACGAGCAGTACTTC.

The chain is built from TRBV6-6 and TRBJ2-2, with 7 positions matching TRBD2. V shed 6 bases, J shed 4 bases, and the junction held 5 bases outside the gene matches. CDR1 is MNHNY and CDR2 is SVGAGI in the germline V gene (reference sequence). The CDR3 contains 14 residues. Here the CDR3 DNA reads TGTGCCAGCAGCCTAGCGGCAGGCACCGGGGAGCTGTTTTTT. This codes for CASSLAAGTGELFF.

V gene TRBV7-3 combines with J gene TRBJ2-7, with 7 bases that match TRBD1. V shed 2 bases, J shed 2 bases, and the junction held 6 bases outside the gene matches. Germline CDR1 SGHTA, CDR2 FQGTGA. This CDR3 is built from 15 residues. This CDR3 reads CASSLPRQGTYEQYF. The CDR3 DNA reads as TGTGCCAGCAGCTTACCGCGACAGGGTACCTACGAGCAGTACTTC.